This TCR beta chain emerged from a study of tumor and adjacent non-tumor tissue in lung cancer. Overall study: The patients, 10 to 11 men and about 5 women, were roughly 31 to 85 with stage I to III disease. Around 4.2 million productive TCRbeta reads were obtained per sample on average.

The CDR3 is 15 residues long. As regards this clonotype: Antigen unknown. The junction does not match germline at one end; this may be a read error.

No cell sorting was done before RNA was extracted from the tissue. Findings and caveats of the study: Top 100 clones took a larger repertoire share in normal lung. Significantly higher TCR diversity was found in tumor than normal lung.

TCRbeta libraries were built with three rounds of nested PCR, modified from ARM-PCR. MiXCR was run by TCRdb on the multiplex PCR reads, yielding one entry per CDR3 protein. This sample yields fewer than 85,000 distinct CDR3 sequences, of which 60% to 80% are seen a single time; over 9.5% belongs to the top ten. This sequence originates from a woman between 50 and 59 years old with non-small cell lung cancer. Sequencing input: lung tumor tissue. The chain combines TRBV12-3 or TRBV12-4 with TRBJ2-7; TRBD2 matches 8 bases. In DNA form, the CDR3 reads TGTGGTAGCAGTTCCGGGACTAGTAGCTCCTACGAGCAATACTTC. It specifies CGSSSGTSSSYEQYF.